The clone carrying this T cell receptor beta chain was detected only once. Distinct nucleotide sequences in the sample also encode this CDR3. Clones were sequenced by immunoSEQ multiplex PCR, and TCRdb holds only the in-frame ones, with some missing. The table shows some 640,000 clones, with more than 70% occurring only once. The germline V gene encodes CDR1 SGHRS and CDR2 YFSETQ. CDR3 length: 14 residues. The J segment lost 3 bases and the V segment lost 7 bases, leaving 3 bases of the junction unmatched. Documented treatment: about 20 received Ad26.COV2.S at low or high dose, single or two shots; 5 received placebo; per-sample allocation not given. Sampling happened 63 days after the first vaccine or placebo injection. Vaccine was an Ad26 vector expressing Wuhan-strain SARS-CoV-2 spike. This record belongs to a study of Ad26.COV2.S vaccination and SARS-CoV-2 variants. Study-wide context: Donor was assigned to the Ad26.COV2.S arm of trial COV1001.

The material sequenced was peripheral blood, taken in a trial of Ad26.COV2.S vaccine versus placebo. The sequence was collected from a person aged 18-60 years who received the Ad26.COV2.S COVID-19 vaccine or a placebo. This chain connects TRBV5-1 to TRBJ2-1; 11 nucleotides align to TRBD2. The CDR3 sequence: CASSGTSGYNEQFF. The CDR3 coding sequence is TGCGCCAGCTCCGGGACTAGCGGCTACAATGAGCAGTTCTTC.